A selection of T cell receptor beta chains follows, all from one sample in a study of early T cells in non-severe SARS-CoV-2 infection. TCRdb fed the 5' RACE reads into MiXCR, producing one record per CDR3 protein. This table holds some 71,000 distinct CDR3 sequences, about an eighth found once. The sample consisted of whole blood, taken at baseline. The receptors stem from an adult who was a healthcare worker with PCR-confirmed SARS-CoV-2 infection or an uninfected control (not recorded which). CDR3s include the opening cysteine and the closing phenylalanine or tryptophan. The D gene is left open where the match is weak. Not every row has a clone size; where given, it reads once, few, many or a size class.

size: few; D: TRBD2; V: TRBV12-3/TRBV12-4; J: TRBJ2-3; DNA: TGTGCCAGCAGGAAAAGCGGGAGCGGGAATACGCAGTATTTT; CDR3: CASRKSGSGNTQYF
size: few; D: .; V: TRBV10-3; J: TRBJ2-1; DNA: TGTGCCATCAGTGACTCTCCGGACCTCAATGAGCAGTTCTTC; CDR3: CAISDSPDLNEQFF
size: few; D: .; V: TRBV20-1; J: TRBJ2-3; DNA: TGCAGTGCCACATTACCCTCCCTCCGGGGCACAGATACGCAGTATTTT; CDR3: CSATLPSLRGTDTQYF
size: few; D: .; V: TRBV7-8; J: TRBJ2-5; DNA: TGTGCCAGCAGCTCCGCAGGGACCTTTCAGACCCAGTACTTC; CDR3: CASSSAGTFQTQYF
size: .; D: .; V: TRBV3-1; J: TRBJ2-3; DNA: TGTGCCAGCAGCCAACGTGACAGTGGCACAGATACGCAGTATTTT; CDR3: CASSQRDSGTDTQYF
size: few; D: TRBD1; V: TRBV7-2; J: TRBJ1-6; DNA: TGTGCCAGCAGCTTAGGGTGGGACAGAAGATTCACCCTCCACTTT; CDR3: CASSLGWDRRFTLHF
size: .; D: .; V: TRBV6-2/TRBV6-3; J: TRBJ2-7; DNA: TGTGCCAGCAGTTACTCCGGGACTCCCCCCCGGGAGCAGTACTTC; CDR3: CASSYSGTPPREQYF
size: many; D: .; V: TRBV29-1; J: TRBJ1-1; DNA: TGCAGCGTTGACGAAGGGGCGCGTAAATATTCAGCTGAAGCTTTCTTT; CDR3: CSVDEGARKYSAEAFF
size: .; D: .; V: TRBV12-3/TRBV12-4; J: TRBJ2-7; DNA: TGTGCCAGCAGTTTACGGGGGGCAGGGAGCTACGAGCAGTACTTC; CDR3: CASSLRGAGSYEQYF
size: many; D: TRBD2; V: TRBV4-1; J: TRBJ2-1; DNA: TGCGCCAGCAGCCAAGAAGGGGGACTAGCATCCTACAATGAGCAGTTCTTC; CDR3: CASSQEGGLASYNEQFF
size: .; D: .; V: TRBV6-2/TRBV6-3; J: TRBJ2-2; DNA: TGTGCCAGCAGTTACCTCCGAGTTGGCGGGGAGCTGTTTTTT; CDR3: CASSYLRVGGELFF
size: many; D: .; V: TRBV27; J: TRBJ2-2; DNA: TGTGCCAGCAGTTTATTTAGCAGGGACACCGGGGAGCTGTTTTTT; CDR3: CASSLFSRDTGELFF
size: .; D: .; V: TRBV2; J: TRBJ1-2; DNA: TGTGCCAGCAGTGACCGACAGGTACGGCACGGCTACACCTTC; CDR3: CASSDRQVRHGYTF
size: few; D: .; V: TRBV7-9; J: TRBJ1-3; DNA: TGTGCCAGCAGCCCGACTGCAAACACCATATATTTT; CDR3: CASSPTANTIYF
size: .; D: TRBD2; V: TRBV28; J: TRBJ2-1; DNA: TGTGCCAGCAGTTGGGGGGGCAATGAGCAGTTCTTC; CDR3: CASSWGGNEQFF
size: .; D: .; V: TRBV7-8; J: TRBJ2-5; DNA: TGTGCCAGCAGCAGACAGGAGATTCAAGAGACCCAGTACTTC; CDR3: CASSRQEIQETQYF
size: many; D: TRBD1; V: TRBV11-2; J: TRBJ2-7; DNA: TGTGCCAGCAGCCCGATAGGAGACAGGGGGTCCTACGAGCAGTACTTC; CDR3: CASSPIGDRGSYEQYF
size: .; D: .; V: TRBV6-2/TRBV6-3; J: TRBJ2-3; DNA: TGTGCCAGCAGTTACTCGATGGACCTAGCGTGGAGAGATACGCAGTATTTT; CDR3: CASSYSMDLAWRDTQYF
size: few; D: TRBD1; V: TRBV3-1; J: TRBJ2-7; DNA: TGTGCCAGCAGCCCGCCGGGACAGCCGCAGTACTTC; CDR3: CASSPPGQPQYF
size: few; D: .; V: TRBV6-5; J: TRBJ1-6; DNA: TGTGCCAGCAGTTACGCCTCAGGGTATGAGGGGAATTCACCCCTCCACTTT; CDR3: CASSYASGYEGNSPLHF
size: .; D: .; V: TRBV7-2; J: TRBJ2-3; DNA: TGTGCCAGCAGTTATGGTGGGGGGTCTGGTGATACGCAGTATTTT; CDR3: CASSYGGGSGDTQYF
size: .; D: .; V: TRBV28; J: TRBJ2-7; DNA: TGTGCCAGCAGATACCCGGACAGTTCCTACGAGCAGTACTTC; CDR3: CASRYPDSSYEQYF
size: few; D: .; V: TRBV6-5; J: TRBJ2-7; DNA: TGTGCCAGCAGTAAGGGACGGCACTACGAGCAGTACTTC; CDR3: CASSKGRHYEQYF
size: .; D: TRBD2; V: TRBV19; J: TRBJ2-1; DNA: TGTGCCAGTAGAGGACCGGGACTAGTGGCTGAGCAGTTCTTC; CDR3: CASRGPGLVAEQFF
size: many; D: TRBD2; V: TRBV5-1; J: TRBJ2-7; DNA: TGCGCCAGCAGCATCACTAGCGATGGCGAGCAGTACTTC; CDR3: CASSITSDGEQYF
size: .; D: .; V: TRBV19; J: TRBJ1-5; DNA: TGTGCCAGCGGGGAGGGGCCTTATAGCAATCAGCCCCAGCATTTT; CDR3: CASGEGPYSNQPQHF
size: few; D: TRBD2; V: TRBV5-6; J: TRBJ2-2; DNA: TGTGCCAGCAGCGGGACTAGCAGCGGGGAGCTGTTTTTT; CDR3: CASSGTSSGELFF
size: many; D: .; V: TRBV5-6; J: TRBJ2-7; DNA: TGTGCCAGCAGCCCCCGGGCTGGGGTTATCCACGAGCAGTACTTC; CDR3: CASSPRAGVIHEQYF
size: few; D: .; V: TRBV12-3/TRBV12-4; J: TRBJ2-1; DNA: TGTGCCAGCAGTTTCCGCCAAGACTCTCGGATTGAGCAGTTCTTC; CDR3: CASSFRQDSRIEQFF
size: few; D: TRBD2; V: TRBV7-9; J: TRBJ2-1; DNA: TGTGCCAGCAGCCGGACGGGACTAGCGGCCAATGAGCAGTTCTTC; CDR3: CASSRTGLAANEQFF
size: many; D: .; V: TRBV29-1; J: TRBJ1-1; DNA: TGCAGCGCCGACGGGAACACTGAAGCTTTCTTT; CDR3: CSADGNTEAFF
size: few; D: TRBD2; V: TRBV24-1; J: TRBJ2-3; DNA: TGTGCCACCAGTGCCGGGATTGGACTAGCGGGAGGGCCGGATACGCAGTATTTT; CDR3: CATSAGIGLAGGPDTQYF
size: once; D: TRBD2; V: TRBV7-9; J: TRBJ2-3; DNA: TGTGCCAGCAGCTCTAGCGGAACCACAGATACGCAGTATTTT; CDR3: CASSSSGTTDTQYF
size: few; D: .; V: TRBV12-3/TRBV12-4; J: TRBJ2-5; DNA: TGTGCCAGCTTGGATAGTGGACGGGGACTGAGTGAGACCCAGTACTTC; CDR3: CASLDSGRGLSETQYF
size: .; D: .; V: TRBV19; J: TRBJ2-3; DNA: TGTGCCAGTATGGTGGTGGGGACAGATACGCAGTATTTT; CDR3: CASMVVGTDTQYF